These 6 T cell receptor beta chains share one sample of origin, sequenced in a study of shared clonotypes between healthy human individuals. TCRdb keeps only in-frame clones here, not all; method: immunoSEQ multiplex PCR. The table has 1,400,000 or so clones, approximately 98.5% seen once. Sequencing was done on a sample of naive CD4+ T cells sorted from blood. The subset here: CD45RA+ positively selected. These receptors originate from a man aged 25 to 40 in good health.

J is TRBJ2-2 and V is TRBV28; 7 bases are shared with TRBD2. The CDR3 consists of 15 residues. J was trimmed by 0 bases and V by 6 bases; bases with no gene match: 4. CDR1 and CDR2 (germline): MDHEN, SYDVKM. The CDR3 nucleotides read TGTGCCAGCAGAGAAGCGGGATCGAACACCGGGGAGCTGTTTTTT. The encoded protein is CASREAGSNTGELFF.

DNA for the CDR3: TGTGCCAGCAGACGCCGTGGCGGCACAGATACGCAGTATTTT. Protein: CASRRRGGTDTQYF. This chain joins TRBV7-2 and TRBJ2-3; no definite D call. Trimming left V 6 bases short and J 1 base short, with 11 bases between. The CDR3 consists of 14 residues. The germline V gene encodes CDR1 SGHTA and CDR2 FQGNSA.

The V and J genes are TRBV5-4 and TRBJ2-3; D is uncertain. Germline lookup yields CDR1 SGHNT and CDR2 YYREEE (reference sequence). The V end was cut by 5 bases, the J end by 4 bases, with 11 bases between. This CDR3 contains 13 residues. CDR3 protein: CASRANSPDTQYF. DNA of the CDR3: TGTGCCAGCAGGGCGAATTCTCCAGATACGCAGTATTTT.

About this clone: Other DNA sequences within the sample encode an identical CDR3. The chain links TRBV18 to TRBJ2-3; TRBD2 aligns across 7 bases. The junction had 6 bases not matched to a gene; V was cut back by 3 bases and J by 3 bases. Germline V gene data show CDR1 as KGHSH and CDR2 as LQKENI. The CDR3 has 15 residues. CDR3 sequence: CASSPGGFRTDTQYF. The DNA of the CDR3 is TGTGCCAGCTCACCGGGGGGGTTTCGTACAGATACGCAGTATTTT.

To note about this clone: Other DNA sequences in this sample translate to the same CDR3. The V gene is TRBV19, the J gene TRBJ2-1; D unclear. The CDR3 covers 11 residues. Germline V lookup: CDR1 LNHDA, CDR2 SQIVND (reference sequence). The germline V and J ends were trimmed by 5 bases and 7 bases, with 6 bases remaining between them. CDR3 nucleotide sequence: TGTGCCAGTAGTCTTAGGAATGAGCAGTTCTTC. The encoded protein is CASSLRNEQFF.

This clone was observed a single time. This chain connects TRBV6-1 to TRBJ2-7; D gene uncertain. This CDR3 comprises 13 residues. Germline assignment: CDR1 MNHNS and CDR2 SASEGT. The V end lost 1 base, the J end lost 2 bases, and 6 bases lay between the germline ends. CDR3 protein: CASSEVVPYEQYF. The CDR3 DNA is TGTGCCAGCAGTGAAGTAGTTCCCTACGAGCAGTACTTC.